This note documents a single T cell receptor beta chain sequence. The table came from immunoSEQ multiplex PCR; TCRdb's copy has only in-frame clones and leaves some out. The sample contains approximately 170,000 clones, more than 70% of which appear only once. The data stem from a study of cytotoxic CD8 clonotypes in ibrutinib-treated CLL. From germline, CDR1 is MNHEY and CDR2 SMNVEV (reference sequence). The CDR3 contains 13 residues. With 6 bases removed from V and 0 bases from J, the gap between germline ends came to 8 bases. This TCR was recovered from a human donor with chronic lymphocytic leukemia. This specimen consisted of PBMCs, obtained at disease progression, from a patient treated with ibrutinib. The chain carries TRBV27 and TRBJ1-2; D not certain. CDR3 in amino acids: CASRGRTNYGYTF. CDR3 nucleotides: TGTGCCAGCAGGGGCAGGACTAACTATGGCTACACCTTC.